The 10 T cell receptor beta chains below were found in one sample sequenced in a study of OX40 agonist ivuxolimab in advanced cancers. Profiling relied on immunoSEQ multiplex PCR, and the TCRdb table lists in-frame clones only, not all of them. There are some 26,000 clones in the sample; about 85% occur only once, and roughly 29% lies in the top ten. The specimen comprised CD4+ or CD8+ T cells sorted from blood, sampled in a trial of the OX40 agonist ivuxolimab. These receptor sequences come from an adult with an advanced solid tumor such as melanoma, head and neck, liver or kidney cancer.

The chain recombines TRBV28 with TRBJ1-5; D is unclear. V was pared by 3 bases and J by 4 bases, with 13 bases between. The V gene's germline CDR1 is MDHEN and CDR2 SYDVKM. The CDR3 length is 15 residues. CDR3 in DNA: TGTGCCAGCAGTTTCCCCCGAATCGGAAATCAGCCCCAGCATTTT. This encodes CASSFPRIGNQPQHF.

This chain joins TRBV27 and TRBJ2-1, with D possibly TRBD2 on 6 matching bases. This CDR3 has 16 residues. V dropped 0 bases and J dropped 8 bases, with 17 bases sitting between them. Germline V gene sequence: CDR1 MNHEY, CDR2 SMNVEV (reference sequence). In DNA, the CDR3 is TGTGCCAGCAGTTTATCGATAGCTAGCGTGGGCCATGAGCAGTTCTTC. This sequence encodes CASSLSIASVGHEQFF.

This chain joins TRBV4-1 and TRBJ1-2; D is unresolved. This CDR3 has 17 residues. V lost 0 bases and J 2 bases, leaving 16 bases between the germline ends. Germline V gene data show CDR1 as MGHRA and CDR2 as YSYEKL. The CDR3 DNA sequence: TGCGCCAGCAGCCAAGATCCACCGACTACTAACAACTATGGCTACACCTTC. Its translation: CASSQDPPTTNNYGYTF.

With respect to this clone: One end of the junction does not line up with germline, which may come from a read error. CDR3 sequence reads: CASSDRGLGDMQYF. In DNA, the CDR3 is TGTGCCAGCAGTGACAGGGGTCTGGGAGATATGCAGTATTTT. The chain couples TRBV6-1 to TRBJ2-3; tentatively, D is TRBD1 (6 bases). CDR3 length: 14 residues. CDR1 is MNHNS, CDR2 SASEGT, per germline.

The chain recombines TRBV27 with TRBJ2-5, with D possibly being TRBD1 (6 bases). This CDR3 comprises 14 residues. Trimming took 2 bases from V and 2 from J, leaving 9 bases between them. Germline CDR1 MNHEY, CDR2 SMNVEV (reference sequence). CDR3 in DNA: TGTGCCAGCAGTTTAGTTGGGACACAAGAGACCCAGTACTTC. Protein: CASSLVGTQETQYF.

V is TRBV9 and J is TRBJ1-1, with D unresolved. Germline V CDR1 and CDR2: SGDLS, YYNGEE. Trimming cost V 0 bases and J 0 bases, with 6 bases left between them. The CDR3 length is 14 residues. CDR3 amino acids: CASSVEGLNTEAFF. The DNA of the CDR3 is TGTGCCAGCAGCGTAGAGGGATTGAACACTGAAGCTTTCTTT.

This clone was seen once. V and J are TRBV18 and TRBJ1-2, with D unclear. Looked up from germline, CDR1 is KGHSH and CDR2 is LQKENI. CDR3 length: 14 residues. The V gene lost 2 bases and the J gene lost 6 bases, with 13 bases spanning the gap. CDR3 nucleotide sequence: TGTGCCAGCTCACCATACAGAGAGGAGGATGGCTACACCTTC. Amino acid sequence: CASSPYREEDGYTF.

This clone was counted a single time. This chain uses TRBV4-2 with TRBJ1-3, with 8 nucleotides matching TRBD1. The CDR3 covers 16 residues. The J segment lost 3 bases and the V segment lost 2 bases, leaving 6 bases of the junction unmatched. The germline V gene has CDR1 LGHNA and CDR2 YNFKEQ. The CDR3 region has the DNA TGTGCCAGCAGCCAAAGACTAGGACAGGGTGGAAACACCATATATTTT. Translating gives CASSQRLGQGGNTIYF.

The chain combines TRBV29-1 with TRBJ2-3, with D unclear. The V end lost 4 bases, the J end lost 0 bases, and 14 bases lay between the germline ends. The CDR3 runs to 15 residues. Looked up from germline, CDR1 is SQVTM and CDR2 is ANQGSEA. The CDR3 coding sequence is TGCAGCGTTGCAGAGATGTTGACTAGCACAGATACGCAGTATTTT. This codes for CSVAEMLTSTDTQYF.

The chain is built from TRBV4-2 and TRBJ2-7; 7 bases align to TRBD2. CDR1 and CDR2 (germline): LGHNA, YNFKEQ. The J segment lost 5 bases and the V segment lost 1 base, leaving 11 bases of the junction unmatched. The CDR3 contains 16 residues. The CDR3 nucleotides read TGTGCCAGCAGCCAAGTGGCGGGAGCCGTTTGGGACGAGCAGTACTTC. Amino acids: CASSQVAGAVWDEQYF.